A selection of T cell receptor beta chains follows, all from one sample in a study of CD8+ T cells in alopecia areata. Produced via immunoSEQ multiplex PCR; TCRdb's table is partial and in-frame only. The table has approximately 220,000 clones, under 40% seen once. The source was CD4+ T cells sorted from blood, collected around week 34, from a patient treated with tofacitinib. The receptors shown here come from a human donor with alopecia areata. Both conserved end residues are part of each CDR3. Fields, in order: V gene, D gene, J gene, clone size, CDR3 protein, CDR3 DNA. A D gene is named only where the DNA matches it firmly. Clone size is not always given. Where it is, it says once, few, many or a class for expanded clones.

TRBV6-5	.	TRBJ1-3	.	CASHSGNTIYF	TGTGCCAGCCACTCTGGAAACACCATATATTTT
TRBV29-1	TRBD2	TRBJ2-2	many	CSVRTSGRANTGELFF	TGCAGCGTTAGGACTAGCGGGAGGGCAAACACCGGGGAGCTGTTTTTT
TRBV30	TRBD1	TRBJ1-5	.	CAWSSGQHNQPQHF	TGTGCCTGGAGTTCGGGACAGCATAATCAGCCCCAGCATTTT
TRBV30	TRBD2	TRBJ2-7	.	CAWSRGRIGDEQYF	TGTGCCTGGAGTCGCGGGAGGATCGGCGACGAGCAGTACTTC
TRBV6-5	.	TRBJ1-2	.	CASSYYAGDYGYTF	TGTGCCAGCAGTTACTATGCGGGAGACTATGGCTACACCTTC
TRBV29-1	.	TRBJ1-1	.	CSVERGNTEAFF	TGCAGCGTAGAACGGGGGAACACTGAAGCTTTCTTT
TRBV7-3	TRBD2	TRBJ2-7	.	CASSLTSSGASEQYF	TGTGCCAGCAGCTTAACCTCCAGCGGGGCGAGCGAGCAGTACTTC
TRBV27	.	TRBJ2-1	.	CASTFGHVGYNEQFF	TGTGCCAGCACCTTTGGACATGTAGGCTACAATGAGCAGTTCTTC
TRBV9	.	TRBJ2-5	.	CASSVTGQLETQYF	TGTGCCAGCAGCGTAACCGGACAGTTAGAGACCCAGTACTTC
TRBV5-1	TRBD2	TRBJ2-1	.	CASSTSGNHNEQFF	TGCGCCAGCTCCACTAGCGGGAACCACAATGAGCAGTTCTTC